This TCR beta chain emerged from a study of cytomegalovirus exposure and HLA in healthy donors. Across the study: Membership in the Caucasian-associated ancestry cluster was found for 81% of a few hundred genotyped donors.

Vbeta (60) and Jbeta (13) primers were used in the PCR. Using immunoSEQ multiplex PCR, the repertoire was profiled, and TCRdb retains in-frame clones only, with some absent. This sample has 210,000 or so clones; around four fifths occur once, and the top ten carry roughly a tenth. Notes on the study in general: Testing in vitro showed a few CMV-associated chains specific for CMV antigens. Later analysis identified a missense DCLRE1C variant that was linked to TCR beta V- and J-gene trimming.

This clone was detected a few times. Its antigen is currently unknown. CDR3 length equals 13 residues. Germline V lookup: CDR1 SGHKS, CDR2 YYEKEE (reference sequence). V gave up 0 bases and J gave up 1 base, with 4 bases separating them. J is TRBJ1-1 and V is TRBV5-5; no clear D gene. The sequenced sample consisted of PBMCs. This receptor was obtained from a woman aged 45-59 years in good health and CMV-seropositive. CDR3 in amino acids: CASSLVRNTEAFF. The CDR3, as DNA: TGTGCCAGCAGCTTGGTGAGGAACACTGAAGCTTTCTTT.